What follows are 7 T cell receptor beta chains derived from one specimen sequenced in a study of T-cell memory formation after mild COVID-19. MiXCR was run by TCRdb on the 5' RACE reads, yielding one entry per CDR3 protein. The sample consists of around 430,000 distinct CDR3 sequences, about a sixth of them appearing once. The sequenced sample was PBMCs or a T cell subset sorted from them (not recorded which). The origin of the receptors is a man younger than 35 who had mild COVID-19 (a few samples of this study predate the infection). Cell type and time point are not known.

This chain uses TRBV5-1 with TRBJ1-1; tentatively, D is TRBD1 (5 bases). Deletions cut 0 bases from V and 4 bases from J, with 13 bases between. The germline CDR1 and CDR2 sequences are SGHRS and YFSETQ. The CDR3 is 15 residues long. The CDR3 sequence is CASSLVIGVGTEAFF. DNA of the CDR3: TGCGCCAGCAGCTTGGTAATAGGGGTGGGCACTGAAGCTTTCTTT.

A few counts support this clonotype. The chain recombines TRBV20-1 with TRBJ1-1; the D gene is possibly TRBD1 (5 bases). V lost 0 bases and J 4 bases, leaving 9 bases between the germline ends. Germline values: CDR1 DFQATT, CDR2 SNEGSKA (reference sequence). The CDR3 covers 13 residues. For the CDR3, the DNA is TGCAGTGCTAGAGATGTGAGGGGCACTGAAGCTTTCTTT. Its translation: CSARDVRGTEAFF.

This clonotype was seen only a few times. This rearrangement joins TRBV7-3 to TRBJ2-1; D possibly corresponds to TRBD2 (6 bases). The CDR3 totals 16 residues. CDR1 and CDR2 from the germline V gene are SGHTA and FQGTGA. Trimming took 2 bases from V and 0 from J, leaving 11 bases between them. The CDR3, as DNA: TGTGCCAGCAGCTTATGGGCGGGGAGCTCCTACAATGAGCAGTTCTTC. Translating it yields CASSLWAGSSYNEQFF.

This clonotype occurred many times. The chain has TRBV18 and TRBJ1-5, with D perhaps matching TRBD1 (6 bases). Germline loops: CDR1 KGHSH, CDR2 LQKENI. V lost 5 bases to trimming and J lost 3 bases, with 14 bases between them. The CDR3 length is 15 residues. CDR3 sequence: CASSTSPGDNQPQHF. CDR3 coding DNA: TGTGCCAGCTCAACAAGCCCAGGGGACAATCAGCCCCAGCATTTT.

This clonotype was detected many times. CDR3 in amino acids: CASSSQEGRSAQFF. In DNA form, the CDR3 reads TGTGCCAGCAGCTCTCAGGAGGGGAGGTCGGCGCAGTTCTTC. This chain joins TRBV7-2 and TRBJ2-1, with D perhaps matching TRBD2 (6 bases). The CDR3 consists of 14 residues. Trimming shortened V by 4 bases and J by 12 bases, and 19 bases separated the two germline ends. From germline, CDR1 is SGHTA and CDR2 FQGNSA.

This clonotype has more than one count but fewer than ten. The genes are TRBV7-9 and TRBJ1-2, with D tentatively TRBD1 (5 bases). CDR1 SEHNR and CDR2 FQNEAQ come from the germline V gene (reference sequence). Trimming left V 3 bases short and J 7 bases short, with 21 bases between. This CDR3 is 16 amino acids long. Here the CDR3 reads CASSFRAGTRLGGYTF. The CDR3 nucleotides read TGTGCCAGCAGCTTCAGGGCGGGGACGCGCCTCGGTGGCTACACCTTC. Complete variable domain (other parts from reference TRBV7-9 and TRBJ1-2): DTGVSQNPRHKITKRGQNVTFRCDPISEHNRLYWYRQTLGQGPEFLTYFQNEAQLEKSRLLSDRFSAERPKGSFSTLEIQRTEQGDSAMYLCASSFRAGTRLGGYTFGSGTRLTVV.

This clonotype came up a few times. The chain recombines TRBV5-1 with TRBJ2-1, with a weak D call TRBD2 (6 bases). This CDR3 region has 17 residues. The V and J ends lost 0 bases and 7 bases respectively, with 20 bases between them. In germline, CDR1 is SGHRS, CDR2 YFSETQ. Here the CDR3 DNA reads TGCGCCAGCAGCTTGGATACTTCGGCGGGGACGGGTAATGAGCAGTTCTTC. The encoded protein is CASSLDTSAGTGNEQFF.